A single sample gave rise to the 2 T cell receptor beta chains below, sequenced in a study of T cell repertoires in cytomegalovirus infection. In TCRdb, the reads were re-called with MiXCR into one record per CDR3 protein. Of roughly 200,000 distinct CDR3 sequences listed, about 15% are singletons. The sample comprised CD8+ T cells from PBMCs. All receptors come from a human donor in good health (CMV status not recorded). Some clones in this sample may be carry-over from other donors' samples.

The chain couples TRBV28 to TRBJ2-7, with 8 bases matching TRBD1. This CDR3 has 14 amino acids. Germline CDR1 and CDR2: MDHEN and SYDVKM. V lost 3 bases and J lost 2; bases outside the gene matches: 3. CDR3 DNA sequence: TGTGCCAGCAGTTTTTTCAGGGGGCCCTACGAGCAGTACTTC. This translates into CASSFFRGPYEQYF.

The table lists this clonotype with a few counts. The rearrangement uses TRBV27 and TRBJ2-2, with D perhaps matching TRBD2 (5 bases). The CDR3 has 13 residues. V was trimmed by 3 bases and J by 6 bases, leaving 8 bases between them. Looked up from germline, CDR1 is MNHEY and CDR2 is SMNVEV (reference sequence). The CDR3 loop is CASSLYGAGELFF. The CDR3 DNA is TGTGCCAGCAGTTTGTACGGGGCCGGGGAGCTGTTTTTT.